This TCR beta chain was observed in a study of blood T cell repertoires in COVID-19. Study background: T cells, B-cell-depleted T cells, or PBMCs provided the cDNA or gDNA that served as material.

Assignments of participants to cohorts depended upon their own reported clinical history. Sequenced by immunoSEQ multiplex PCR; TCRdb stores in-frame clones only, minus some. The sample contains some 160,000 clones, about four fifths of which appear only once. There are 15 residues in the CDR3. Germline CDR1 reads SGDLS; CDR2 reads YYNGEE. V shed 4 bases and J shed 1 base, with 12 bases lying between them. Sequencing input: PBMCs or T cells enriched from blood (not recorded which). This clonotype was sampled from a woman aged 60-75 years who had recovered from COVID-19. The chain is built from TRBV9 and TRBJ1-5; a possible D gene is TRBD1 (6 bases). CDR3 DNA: TGTGCCAGCAGCCTTCACAGGGACAGCAATCAGCCCCAGCATTTT. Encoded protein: CASSLHRDSNQPQHF.